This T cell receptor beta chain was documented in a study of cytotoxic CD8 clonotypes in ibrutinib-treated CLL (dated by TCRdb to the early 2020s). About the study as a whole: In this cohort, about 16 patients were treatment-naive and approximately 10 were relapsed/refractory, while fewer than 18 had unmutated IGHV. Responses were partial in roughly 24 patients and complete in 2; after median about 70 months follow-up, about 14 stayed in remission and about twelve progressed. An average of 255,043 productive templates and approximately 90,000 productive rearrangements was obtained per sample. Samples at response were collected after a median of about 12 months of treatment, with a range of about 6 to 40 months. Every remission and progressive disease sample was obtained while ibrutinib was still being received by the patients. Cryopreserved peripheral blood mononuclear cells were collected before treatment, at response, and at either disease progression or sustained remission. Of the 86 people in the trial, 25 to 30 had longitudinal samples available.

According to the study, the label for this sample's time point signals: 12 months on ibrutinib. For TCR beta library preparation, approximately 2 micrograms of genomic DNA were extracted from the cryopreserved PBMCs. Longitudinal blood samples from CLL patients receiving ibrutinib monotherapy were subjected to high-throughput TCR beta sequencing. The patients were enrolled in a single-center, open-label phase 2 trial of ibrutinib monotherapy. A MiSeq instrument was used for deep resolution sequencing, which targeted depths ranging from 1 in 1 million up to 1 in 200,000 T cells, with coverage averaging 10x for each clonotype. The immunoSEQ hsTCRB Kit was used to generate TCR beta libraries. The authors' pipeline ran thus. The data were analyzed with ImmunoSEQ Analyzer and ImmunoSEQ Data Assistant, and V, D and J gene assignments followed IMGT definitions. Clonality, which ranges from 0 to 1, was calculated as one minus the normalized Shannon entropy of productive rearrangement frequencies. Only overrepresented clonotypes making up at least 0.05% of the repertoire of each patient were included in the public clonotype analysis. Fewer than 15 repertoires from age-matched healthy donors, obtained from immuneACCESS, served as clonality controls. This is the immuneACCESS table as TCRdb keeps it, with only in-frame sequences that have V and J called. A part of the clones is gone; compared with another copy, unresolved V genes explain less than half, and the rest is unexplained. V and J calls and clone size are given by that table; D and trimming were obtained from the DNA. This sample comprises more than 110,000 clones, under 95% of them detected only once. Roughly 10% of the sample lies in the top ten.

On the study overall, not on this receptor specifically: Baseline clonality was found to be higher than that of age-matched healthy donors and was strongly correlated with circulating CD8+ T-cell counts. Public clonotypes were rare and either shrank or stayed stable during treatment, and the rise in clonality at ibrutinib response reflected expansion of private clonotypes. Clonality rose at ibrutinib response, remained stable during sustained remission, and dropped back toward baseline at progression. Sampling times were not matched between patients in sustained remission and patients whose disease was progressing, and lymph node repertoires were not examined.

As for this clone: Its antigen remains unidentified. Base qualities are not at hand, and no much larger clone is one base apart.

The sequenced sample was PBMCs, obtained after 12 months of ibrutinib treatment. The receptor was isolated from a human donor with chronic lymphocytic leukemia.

The base sequence is TGTGCCATTTCTCCAAATGGAGACACTGAAGCTTTCTTT. This yields the protein CAISPNGDTEAFF. The V gene is TRBV10-3 and the J gene is TRBJ1-1; the D gene cannot be named for sure. The CDR3 spans 13 residues, from the cysteine through the phenylalanine. CDR3 DNA is the only sequence kept; it has 39 bases, read in frame from the first base. Looking up the germline V gene yields CDR1 ENHRY and CDR2 SYGVKD. The trim is 9 bases for V and 3 bases for J, with a gap of 14 bases between the germline ends.